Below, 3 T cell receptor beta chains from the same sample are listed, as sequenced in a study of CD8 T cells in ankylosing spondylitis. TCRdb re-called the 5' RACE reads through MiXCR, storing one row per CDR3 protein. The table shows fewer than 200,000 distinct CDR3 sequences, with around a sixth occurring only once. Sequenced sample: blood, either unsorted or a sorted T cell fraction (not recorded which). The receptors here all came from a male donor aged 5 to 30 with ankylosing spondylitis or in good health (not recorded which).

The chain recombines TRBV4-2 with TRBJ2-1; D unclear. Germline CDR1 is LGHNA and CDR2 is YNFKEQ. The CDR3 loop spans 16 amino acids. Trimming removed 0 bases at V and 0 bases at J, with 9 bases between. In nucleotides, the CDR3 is TGTGCCAGCAGCCAAGACGGCGGAAGCTCCTACAATGAGCAGTTCTTC. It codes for CASSQDGGSSYNEQFF.

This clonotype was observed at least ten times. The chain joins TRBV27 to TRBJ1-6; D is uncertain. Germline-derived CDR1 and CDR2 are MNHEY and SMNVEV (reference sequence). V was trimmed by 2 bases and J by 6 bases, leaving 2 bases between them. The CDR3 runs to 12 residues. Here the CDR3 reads CASSLPNSPLHF. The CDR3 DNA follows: TGTGCCAGCAGTTTACCTAATTCACCCCTCCACTTT.

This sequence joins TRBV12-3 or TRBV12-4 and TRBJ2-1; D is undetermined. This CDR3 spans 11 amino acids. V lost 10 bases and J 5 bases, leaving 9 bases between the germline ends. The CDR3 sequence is CAIGYDNEQFF. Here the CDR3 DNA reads TGTGCCATCGGGTACGACAATGAGCAGTTCTTC.